This TCR beta chain was profiled in a study of spatial heterogeneity in lung cancer (dated by TCRdb to between 2018 and 2021). Context from the whole study: Donors were around 69 patients with early-stage, untreated non-small cell lung cancer from the lung TRACERx cohort. More beta-chain than alpha-chain transcripts were consistently detected, likely reflecting higher beta-chain transcript abundance. Nonsynonymous mutation counts, determined by whole-exome sequencing of tumor tissue, were related to TCR repertoire features. In the raw uncorrected reads, each unique combination of TCR and UMI appeared on average more than ten times. Both alpha and beta chains were TCR-sequenced in samples taken at surgery, namely 220 tumor regions, 63 to 70 matched nontumor lung samples and around 53 PBMC samples. Follow-up PBMC samples were sequenced whenever available, with a median time to follow-up of approximately two years after resection. The study quantitatively compared TCR alpha and beta repertoires across multiple tumor regions, matched nontumor lung and blood in non-small cell lung cancer.

Concerning this clonotype itself: No cognate antigen has been identified for it. Per-base quality was not reported, and no clone a single base away is much larger than it.

V has 1 base trimmed and J has 5 bases trimmed; junction bases matching no gene number 7. From the cysteine through the phenylalanine, the CDR3 covers 15 amino acids. Here the CDR3 DNA is all that survives: 45 bases in frame from base 1. Per the germline V gene (reference sequence), DFQATT is the CDR1 and SNEGSKA is the CDR2. Read against the paper, the sample's time point label means: blood at routine non-recurrence follow-up after resection. TCR sequencing used whole RNA extracted from tumor and nontumor lung tissue, or from cryopreserved PBMC samples, without cell sorting. Only patients with enough RNA available from two or more tumor regions were chosen for TCR sequencing. General study outcomes and caveats: Confirming at a functional level the hypothesis that regional TCRs recognize regional mutations was considered to require additional single-cell paired TCR alpha and beta sequencing. Ubiquitous expanded tumor TCRs were found in blood more often at tumor resection than at routine follow-up. Only approximately 15 patients were included in the comparisons of baseline and follow-up blood repertoires.

The library relied on 5' RACE. TCRdb names NextSeq 500 as the instrument used. In the TCR library protocol, a unique molecular identifier was attached to each TCR cDNA molecule so that PCR and sequencing errors could be corrected. Under the source paper's analysis protocol: Decombinator tools were used for TCR identification, UMI-based error correction and CDR3 extraction. Expanded TCRs were defined as those above a frequency of 2 per 1,000, corresponding to the top 1% of the tumor frequency distribution. Each repertoire was subsampled 100 times to 5,000 TCRs, after which Renyi diversity was computed with the R vegan package. CDR3 similarity networks were built from amino acid triplet string-kernel similarity, with CDR3s being connected when pairwise similarity was above 0.82. The raw public reads went through TCRdb reprocessing: fastp at Q25, MiXCR clone calling, in-frame beta chains kept. Rows matching on CDR3 protein sequence are summarized as one entry with the most common DNA and genes. Clone size and V and J calls follow TCRdb, not the original study. The sample table contains roughly 46,000 distinct CDR3 sequences; only one count was recorded for about 12% of them. 32% of the sample is in the top ten clones.

The chain uses TRBV20-1 and TRBJ2-3; TRBD2 agrees with 9 junctional bases. The sequencing used PBMCs, collected at follow-up. The origin of this receptor is a male donor with early-stage non-small cell lung cancer. The encoded CDR3 is CSARGGGGAVDTQYF. DNA sequence: TGCAGTGCTAGAGGAGGCGGGGGGGCCGTAGATACGCAGTATTTT.